The 17 T cell receptor beta chains presented below share a single source sample, sequenced in a study of cytomegalovirus exposure and HLA in healthy donors. The PCR had 60 Vbeta and 13 Jbeta primers. Assay: immunoSEQ multiplex PCR; the TCRdb copy retains only in-frame clones and omits some. The sample shows approximately 76,000 clones, around 70% of them seen only once. Specimen: PBMCs. These TCRs come from a woman in her thirties or forties in good health and CMV-seropositive.

The V and J genes are TRBV4-1 and TRBJ1-1; TRBD1 agrees at 7 bases. The germline CDR1 and CDR2 sequences are MGHRA and YSYEKL. The CDR3 is 16 amino acids. The V and J ends lost 5 bases and 0 bases, in that order; junction bases with no gene match: 9. The CDR3 loop is CASSDYWDSMNTEAFF. As DNA, the CDR3 is TGCGCCAGCAGCGATTACTGGGACAGTATGAACACTGAAGCTTTCTTT.

The chain recombines TRBV5-4 with TRBJ1-1, with 10 bases matching TRBD1. Germline V gives CDR1 SGHNT, CDR2 YYREEE (reference sequence). The CDR3 has 18 residues. J gave up 1 base and V 0 bases, and 9 bases lay outside the gene matches. In DNA form, the CDR3 reads TGTGCCAGCAGCTTGGGTGGGACAGGGGCGGGTGCGAACACTGAAGCTTTCTTT. Translating gives CASSLGGTGAGANTEAFF.

The chain recombines TRBV6-1 with TRBJ2-7; 9 positions agree with TRBD1. Trimming cost V 5 bases and J 7 bases; bases outside gene matches: 6. The CDR3 spans 13 residues. Germline CDR1 and CDR2: MNHNS and SASEGT. The CDR3 is CASSPQGASEQYF. As DNA, the CDR3 is TGTGCCAGCAGTCCACAGGGGGCGAGTGAGCAGTACTTC.

The V gene is TRBV19, the J gene TRBJ2-1, with D possibly TRBD1 on 5 matching bases. The V end was cut by 7 bases, the J end by 7 bases, with 14 bases between. CDR3 length equals 13 residues. Germline V gene lookup returns CDR1 LNHDA and CDR2 SQIVND (reference sequence). This chain's CDR3 is CASIRKGSNEQFF. DNA of the CDR3: TGTGCCAGTATTAGAAAGGGGTCAAATGAGCAGTTCTTC.

CDR3 DNA sequence: TGCAGCGCTGGGTGGCGCACCACAGCTCTGGCTAGCGGGAGGGCCCTGTTCTTC. This translates into CSAGWRTTALASGRALFF. The chain links TRBV29-1 to TRBJ2-1; 12 bases align to TRBD2. The V and J ends lost 7 bases and 15 bases, in that order; junction bases with no gene match: 28. Germline values: CDR1 SQVTM, CDR2 ANQGSEA. This CDR3 has 18 amino acids.

The chain uses TRBV30 and TRBJ1-6; D is perhaps TRBD1 (5 bases). The V gene's germline CDR1 is GTSNPN and CDR2 SVGIG (reference sequence). Trimming left V 1 base short and J 7 bases short, with 11 bases between. The CDR3 length is 14 residues. CDR3 bases: TGTGCCTGGAGTGCCGGGACTAACAATTCACCCCTCCACTTT. It yields the protein CAWSAGTNNSPLHF.

The chain recombines TRBV6-5 with TRBJ2-3; D is ambiguous. The V gene lost 6 bases and the J gene lost 0 bases, with 13 bases spanning the gap. The CDR3 sequence is 15 residues long. Germline assignment: CDR1 MNHEY and CDR2 SVGAGI. CDR3 in amino acids: CASSQTFSSTDTQYF. The CDR3 bases are TGTGCCAGCAGCCAGACTTTTTCTAGCACAGATACGCAGTATTTT.

The rearrangement links TRBV5-4 to TRBJ2-3, with 9 bases fitting TRBD2. V trimming: 1 base; J trimming: 5 bases; junction bases outside the gene matches: 8. CDR3 length: 16 amino acids. The germline gives CDR1 SGHNT, CDR2 YYREEE (reference sequence). DNA of the CDR3: TGTGCCAGCAGCTTGATCGCGGGGGGGCTGGGAGATACGCAGTATTTT. It translates to CASSLIAGGLGDTQYF.

This clone was detected a few times. V and J are TRBV6-1 and TRBJ2-3, with TRBD2 identical over 14 bases. Germline CDR1 reads MNHNS; CDR2 reads SASEGT. The CDR3 consists of 15 residues. With 8 bases clipped from V and 2 bases from J, the junction kept 3 bases outside the gene matches. CDR3 sequence (DNA): TGTGCCAGCCGACTAGCGGGAGGGGTCACAGATACGCAGTATTTT. As protein: CASRLAGGVTDTQYF.

The chain carries TRBV28 and TRBJ1-1, with 10 bases aligning to TRBD1. The CDR3 sequence is 14 residues long. The ends lost 3 bases at V and 4 bases at J; junction bases unmatched: 2. Germline V gene lookup returns CDR1 MDHEN and CDR2 SYDVKM. This CDR3 reads CASSFRQGATEAFF. The CDR3 region has the DNA TGTGCCAGCAGTTTCAGACAGGGGGCCACTGAAGCTTTCTTT.

This clone was recorded only once. Mismatch with germline at one junction end may stem from a read error. J is TRBJ2-7 and V is TRBV2; TRBD2 agrees at 10 bases. CDR3 length: 15 amino acids. Germline assignment: CDR1 SNHLY and CDR2 FYNNEI. CDR3 DNA: TGTGCCAGCAGTAGCCAGCGGGAGGGCCTCGGCTTCCCGATCTTC. Its protein product is CASSSQREGLGFPIF.

The chain joins TRBV9 to TRBJ2-5; 9 bases are a match to TRBD1. Germline values: CDR1 SGDLS, CDR2 YYNGEE. After removal of 0 bases from V and 4 bases from J, the junction contained 16 bases not matched to a gene. The CDR3 is 19 residues long. CDR3 in amino acids: CASSVGIGMGTGTAETQYF. In DNA, the CDR3 is TGTGCCAGCAGCGTAGGGATTGGGATGGGGACAGGGACCGCAGAGACCCAGTACTTC. The variable domain in full, completed from reference TRBV9 and TRBJ2-5, reads DSGVTQTPKHLITATGQRVTLRCSPRSGDLSVYWYQQSLDQGLQFLIQYYNGEERAKGNILERFSAQQFPDLHSELNLSSLELGDSALYFCASSVGIGMGTGTAETQYFGPGTRLLVL.

This chain connects TRBV29-1 to TRBJ2-7, with 7 nucleotides matching TRBD1. The ends lost 4 bases at V and 4 bases at J; junction bases unmatched: 7. The CDR3 length is 13 residues. Germline CDR1 is SQVTM and CDR2 is ANQGSEA. The CDR3 DNA sequence: TGCAGCGTTGGGAGACAGGGCGGGTACGAGCAGTACTTC. Its translation is CSVGRQGGYEQYF.

This sequence joins TRBV16 and TRBJ2-1, with TRBD2 matching 11 bases. Germline V CDR1 and CDR2: KGHSY, FQNENV. The V gene end was trimmed by 4 bases and the J gene end by 7 bases; junction bases not matched to a gene: 6. This CDR3 has 15 residues. CDR3 amino acids: CASSPGIAGGNEQFF. CDR3 DNA sequence: TGTGCCAGCAGCCCCGGTATAGCGGGGGGGAATGAGCAGTTCTTC. The full variable domain, in which reference TRBV16 and TRBJ2-1 provide the parts outside the CDR3, is GEEVAQTPKHLVRGEGQKAKLYCAPIKGHSYVFWYQQVLKNEFKFLISFQNENVFDETGMPKERFSAKCLPNSPCSLEIQATKLEDSAVYFCASSPGIAGGNEQFFGPGTRLTVL.

The rearrangement uses TRBV7-9 and TRBJ2-1; TRBD2 matches 13 bases. This CDR3 is 14 amino acids long. The J segment lost 8 bases and the V segment lost 4 bases, leaving 2 bases of the junction unmatched. Germline CDR1 and CDR2: SEHNR and FQNEAQ (reference sequence). CDR3: CASSYTSGRDEQFF. DNA of the CDR3: TGTGCCAGCAGCTACACTAGCGGGAGGGATGAGCAGTTCTTC.

The rearrangement links TRBV19 to TRBJ1-2, with D possibly being TRBD1 (5 bases). The CDR3 consists of 15 residues. Germline CDR1 and CDR2: LNHDA and SQIVND (reference sequence). Trimming cost V 3 bases and J 5 bases, with 16 bases left between them. This chain's CDR3 is CASSIGVREGYGYTF. The CDR3 region has the DNA TGTGCCAGTAGTATTGGCGTCAGGGAGGGGTATGGCTACACCTTC.

The rearrangement uses TRBV5-1 and TRBJ1-1; unclear D gene. The CDR3 extends over 15 amino acids. The germline V gene encodes CDR1 SGHRS and CDR2 YFSETQ. Trimming pared 0 bases from V and 7 bases from J, leaving 16 bases between. The CDR3 bases are TGCGCCAGCAGCTTGGGGCCCACGCCAACCCGTGAAGCTTTCTTT. This gives the protein CASSLGPTPTREAFF. The complete variable domain, with remaining parts taken from reference TRBV5-1 and TRBJ1-1, reads KAGVTQTPRYLIKTRGQQVTLSCSPISGHRSVSWYQQTPGQGLQFLFEYFSETQRNKGNFPGRFSGRQFSNSRSEMNVSTLELGDSALYLCASSLGPTPTREAFFGQGTRLTVV.